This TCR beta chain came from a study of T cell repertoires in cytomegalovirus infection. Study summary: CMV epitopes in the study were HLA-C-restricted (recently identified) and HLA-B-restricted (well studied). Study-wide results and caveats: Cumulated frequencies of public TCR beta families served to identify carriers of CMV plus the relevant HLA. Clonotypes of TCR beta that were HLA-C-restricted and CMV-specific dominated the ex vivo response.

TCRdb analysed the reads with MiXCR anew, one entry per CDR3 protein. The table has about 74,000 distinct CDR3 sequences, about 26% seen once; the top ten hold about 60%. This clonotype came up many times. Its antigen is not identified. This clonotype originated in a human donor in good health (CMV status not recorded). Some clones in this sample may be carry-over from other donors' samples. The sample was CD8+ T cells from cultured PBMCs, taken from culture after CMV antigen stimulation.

The CDR3 loop reads CASSTTETPSGNTIYF. Here the CDR3 DNA reads TGTGCCAGCAGTACTACAGAGACACCCTCTGGAAACACCATATATTTT. This chain joins TRBV6-5 and TRBJ1-3, with unresolved D. This CDR3 contains 16 residues. V shed 5 bases and J shed 0 bases, with 14 bases lying between them. Germline CDR1 is MNHEY and CDR2 is SVGAGI.